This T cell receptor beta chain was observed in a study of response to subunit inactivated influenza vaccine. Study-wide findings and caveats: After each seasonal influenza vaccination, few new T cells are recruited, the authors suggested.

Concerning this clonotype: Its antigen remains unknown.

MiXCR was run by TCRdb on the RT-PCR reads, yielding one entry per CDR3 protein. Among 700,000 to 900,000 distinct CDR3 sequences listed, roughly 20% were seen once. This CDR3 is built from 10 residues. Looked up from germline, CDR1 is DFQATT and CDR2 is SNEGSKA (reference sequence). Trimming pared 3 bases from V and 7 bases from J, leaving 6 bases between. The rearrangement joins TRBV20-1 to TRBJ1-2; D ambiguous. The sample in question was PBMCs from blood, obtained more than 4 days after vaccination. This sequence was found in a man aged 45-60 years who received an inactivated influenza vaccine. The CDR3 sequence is CSARSGGYTF. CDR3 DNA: TGCAGTGCTAGGTCCGGTGGCTACACCTTC.